The 26 T cell receptor beta chains below come from one sample, sequenced in a study of beta chain features in type 1 diabetes. Sequenced material consisted of expressed TCRB transcripts (all of the isolated RNA was reverse transcribed). The assay was immunoSEQ multiplex PCR, and TCRdb's table has in-frame clones only and misses some. The sample consists of 300,000 to 450,000 clones, roughly a fifth of them appearing once. The material sequenced was naive CD4+ T cells from blood. These receptors originate from a young woman in good health.

Worth noting for this clone: One junction end disagrees with the germline gene, perhaps due to a read error. The genes are TRBV9 and TRBJ1-1; TRBD1 is a possible D gene (6 bases). Germline loops: CDR1 SGDLS, CDR2 YYNGEE. The CDR3 contains 15 residues. As DNA, the CDR3 is TGTGCCAGCACCGTAGGAGGACAGATGAACACTGAAGCTTTCTTT. Translated: CASTVGGQMNTEAFF.

This chain connects TRBV7-2 to TRBJ1-1, with D possibly being TRBD1 (5 bases). Trimming took 6 bases from V and 4 from J, leaving 21 bases between them. Looked up from germline, CDR1 is SGHTA and CDR2 is FQGNSA. This CDR3 contains 16 residues. The CDR3 DNA reads as TGTGCCAGCAGTCTTACCGGGACCCTCGGGAGCACTGAAGCTTTCTTT. It specifies CASSLTGTLGSTEAFF.

The chain uses TRBV30 and TRBJ2-1; maybe TRBD2 (6 bases). This CDR3 contains 13 residues. Trimming removed 0 bases from V and 7 bases from J, with 10 bases in between. Germline V CDR1 and CDR2: GTSNPN, SVGIG (reference sequence). CDR3 in amino acids: CAWSVGGINEQFF. The CDR3 DNA reads TGTGCCTGGAGTGTCGGCGGGATAAATGAGCAGTTCTTC.

This clone was detected only a few times. The rearrangement links TRBV29-1 to TRBJ2-7, with TRBD2 as a possible D gene (6 bases). V was shortened by 7 bases and J by 2 bases, with 18 bases between the two germline ends. This CDR3 is 14 amino acids long. In germline, CDR1 is SQVTM, CDR2 ANQGSEA. In DNA form, the CDR3 reads TGCAGCGCTGACCTGGGGACTGATACCTACGAGCAGTACTTC. It is translated as CSADLGTDTYEQYF.

The rearrangement joins TRBV27 to TRBJ2-7; D possibly corresponds to TRBD2 (5 bases). V was cut by 1 base and J by 0 bases, with 13 bases left in between. This CDR3 is 16 amino acids long. The germline CDR1 and CDR2 sequences are MNHEY and SMNVEV (reference sequence). CDR3 sequence: CASSLFMGTSSYEQYF. DNA for the CDR3: TGTGCCAGCAGTTTATTTATGGGTACTAGCTCCTACGAGCAGTACTTC.

The table lists this clone with a few counts. The V and J genes are TRBV7-9 and TRBJ2-3; 8 bases are a match to TRBD2. Germline V lookup: CDR1 SEHNR, CDR2 FQNEAQ (reference sequence). The CDR3 covers 14 residues. Unmatched junction bases numbered 8, after V lost 5 bases and J lost 7 bases. CDR3 bases: TGTGCCAGCAGCCTAGGACTAGCAACCAATACGCAGTATTTT. Its protein product is CASSLGLATNTQYF.

This chain links TRBV30 with TRBJ2-5; 7 nucleotides match TRBD2. The junction had 5 bases not matched to a gene; V was cut back by 0 bases and J by 4 bases. CDR3 size: 14 residues. Looked up from germline, CDR1 is GTSNPN and CDR2 is SVGIG (reference sequence). CDR3 coding DNA: TGTGCCTGGAGTGTAAGCGGGATGAGAGAGACCCAGTACTTC. Translating it yields CAWSVSGMRETQYF.

The V gene is TRBV11-2, the J gene TRBJ2-5; 7 positions agree with TRBD2. J was trimmed by 2 bases and V by 3 bases; bases with no gene match: 3. This CDR3 is built from 14 residues. Germline V lookup: CDR1 SGHAT, CDR2 FQNNGV. CDR3 amino acids: CASSFGTTQETQYF. DNA for the CDR3: TGTGCCAGCAGCTTTGGGACTACGCAAGAGACCCAGTACTTC. Full variable domain (rest looked up from reference TRBV11-2 and TRBJ2-5): EAGVAQSPRYKIIEKRQSVAFWCNPISGHATLYWYQQILGQGPKLLIQFQNNGVVDDSQLPKDRFSAERLKGVDSTLKIQPAKLEDSAVYLCASSFGTTQETQYFGPGTRLLVL.

This clone was found a few times. V gene TRBV21-1 combines with J gene TRBJ2-7; the table assigns TRBD1, which was not confirmed against the DNA. TRBV21-1 is a documented pseudogene. CDR3 length: 13 residues. CDR3 protein: CASSKGGAGTGCF. Here the CDR3 DNA reads TGTGCCAGCAGCAAAGGGGGCGCCGGGACAGGGTGCTTC.

The chain joins TRBV29-1 to TRBJ1-1; the D is unclear. V gave up 2 bases and J gave up 4 bases, with 11 bases separating them. The CDR3 consists of 13 residues. The germline V gene has CDR1 SQVTM and CDR2 ANQGSEA. CDR3 DNA sequence: TGCAGCGTTGAAAGACAAGTCAGCACTGAAGCTTTCTTT. It translates to CSVERQVSTEAFF.

V and J are TRBV6-5 and TRBJ2-1, with 9 positions matching TRBD2. The CDR3 contains 14 residues. Germline V gene sequence: CDR1 MNHEY, CDR2 SVGAGI. V trimming: 6 bases; J trimming: 2 bases; junction bases outside the gene matches: 2. The CDR3: CASRGGGAYNEQFF. The DNA for the CDR3 is TGTGCCAGCAGAGGCGGGGGGGCCTACAATGAGCAGTTCTTC.

The chain employs TRBV4-1 and TRBJ2-1; 7 nucleotides agree with TRBD2. Germline trimming cut 1 base from V and 10 bases from J; bases unmatched to any gene: 1. Germline V gene lookup returns CDR1 MGHRA and CDR2 YSYEKL. This CDR3 region has 12 residues. The DNA for the CDR3 is TGCGCCAGCAGCCAAGTCGGGAGGGAGCAGTTCTTC. As protein: CASSQVGREQFF.

This chain joins TRBV2 and TRBJ2-1, with 7 bases aligning to TRBD2. J was trimmed by 10 bases and V by 5 bases; bases with no gene match: 5. CDR1 is SNHLY, CDR2 FYNNEI, per germline. CDR3 length: 12 amino acids. DNA of the CDR3: TGTGCCAGCAGTTGGACTAGGAACGAGCAGTTCTTC. Translated: CASSWTRNEQFF.

This clone has more than one count but fewer than ten. The gene calls are TRBV7-2 and TRBJ2-2; D is possibly TRBD2 (6 bases). The CDR3 length is 14 residues. Germline CDR1 SGHTA, CDR2 FQGNSA. The V and J ends lost 3 bases and 3 bases respectively, with 8 bases between them. DNA of the CDR3: TGTGCCAGCAGCTTCCAGCGGGACACCGGGGAGCTGTTTTTT. Its translation is CASSFQRDTGELFF.

This clone was seen a handful of times. The chain recombines TRBV29-1 with TRBJ2-7, with TRBD2 matching over 9 bases. With 3 bases clipped from V and 3 bases from J, the junction kept 3 bases outside the gene matches. This CDR3 spans 13 amino acids. CDR1 is SQVTM and CDR2 is ANQGSEA in the germline V gene. The CDR3 loop reads CSVETSGYYEQYF. The CDR3 region has the DNA TGCAGCGTTGAGACTAGCGGTTACTACGAGCAGTACTTC.

This chain connects TRBV19 to TRBJ2-7, with TRBD1 as a possible D gene (5 bases). Trimming stripped 2 bases from V and 6 bases from J, with 11 bases between. This CDR3 contains 13 residues. Germline lookup yields CDR1 LNHDA and CDR2 SQIVND (reference sequence). In DNA form, the CDR3 reads TGTGCCAGTAGTATAAAGGGGCCCGGCGAGCAGTACTTC. Protein sequence: CASSIKGPGEQYF.

This clone was picked up a small number of times. The chain's CDR3 is CASSLRAGGSEQFF. DNA for the CDR3: TGTGCCAGCAGCTTAAGGGCAGGGGGCAGTGAGCAGTTCTTC. This rearrangement joins TRBV7-2 to TRBJ2-1; 8 bases are a match to TRBD1. V was pared by 2 bases and J by 9 bases, with 6 bases of the junction left unmatched. The CDR3 extends over 14 amino acids. Germline V gene lookup returns CDR1 SGHTA and CDR2 FQGNSA.

This clone was observed a single time. J is TRBJ1-2 and V is TRBV15, with a tentative D call TRBD1 (5 bases). In germline, CDR1 is LNHNV, CDR2 YYDKDF (reference sequence). V lost 5 bases and J lost 0, with 10 bases in between. The CDR3 totals 14 residues. CDR3: CATSGQGTNYGYTF. The CDR3 bases are TGTGCCACCAGCGGGCAGGGAACTAACTATGGCTACACCTTC.

The chain links TRBV2 to TRBJ2-5, with D possibly TRBD1 on 7 matching bases. Germline V CDR1 and CDR2: SNHLY, FYNNEI. This CDR3 contains 14 residues. Trimming removed 6 bases from V and 2 bases from J, with 13 bases in between. The CDR3 loop is CASRRQGGQETQYF. The CDR3 nucleotides read TGTGCCAGCAGGCGACAGGGAGGTCAAGAGACCCAGTACTTC.

The rearrangement links TRBV10-3 to TRBJ1-6, with D possibly TRBD1 on 5 matching bases. The germline V gene encodes CDR1 ENHRY and CDR2 SYGVKD. V dropped 0 bases and J dropped 6 bases, with 12 bases sitting between them. The CDR3 covers 16 residues. CDR3 sequence (DNA): TGTGCCATCAGTGAGTCGGGGGGACCGGGTAATTCACCCCTCCACTTT. Protein product: CAISESGGPGNSPLHF.

This clone was picked up a small number of times. Other DNA sequences in the same sample also yield this CDR3. The chain is built from TRBV15 and TRBJ2-7; 9 bases are shared with TRBD1. The V gene's germline CDR1 is LNHNV and CDR2 YYDKDF (reference sequence). The CDR3 runs 14 residues. The ends lost 3 bases at V and 1 base at J; junction bases unmatched: 1. The CDR3 nucleotides read TGTGCCACCAGCAGGGACAGGGGATCCTACGAGCAGTACTTC. Protein sequence: CATSRDRGSYEQYF.

This clone appeared a few times. This chain uses TRBV15 with TRBJ1-1, with 11 bases lining up with TRBD1. The CDR3 totals 18 residues. Trimming removed 0 bases from V and 4 bases from J; junction bases left unmatched: 10. CDR1 is LNHNV and CDR2 is YYDKDF in the germline V gene (reference sequence). Here the CDR3 DNA reads TGTGCCACCAGCAGAGAGGACAGGGGGCAAATTAGTACCACTGAAGCTTTCTTT. Translated: CATSREDRGQISTTEAFF.

This clone was counted between two and nine times. V and J are TRBV5-1 and TRBJ2-5; TRBD2 matches at 8 bases. The CDR3 loop spans 14 amino acids. Germline V lookup: CDR1 SGHRS, CDR2 YFSETQ. The trim removed 3 bases at V and 5 bases at J, leaving 6 bases unmatched. CDR3 loop: CASSSGGARETQYF. Here the CDR3 DNA reads TGCGCCAGCAGCTCCGGGGGGGCCCGGGAGACCCAGTACTTC.

This clone was seen more than once but under ten times. V usage is TRBV5-1 and J usage is TRBJ2-4; D gene uncertain. V was trimmed by 0 bases and J by 1 base, leaving 5 bases between them. CDR3 size: 14 residues. Germline V gene lookup returns CDR1 SGHRS and CDR2 YFSETQ. The CDR3 coding sequence is TGCGCCAGCAGCTTGGACTCGGCCAAAAACATTCAGTACTTC. Translation: CASSLDSAKNIQYF.

This clone was seen a few times. The chain has TRBV7-2 and TRBJ1-2; 7 bases map to TRBD1. J was trimmed by 4 bases and V by 2 bases; bases with no gene match: 7. The germline V gene has CDR1 SGHTA and CDR2 FQGNSA. This CDR3 is 15 amino acids long. The CDR3: CASSLSTGVGYGYTF. The CDR3 DNA follows: TGTGCCAGCAGCTTATCTACAGGGGTGGGCTATGGCTACACCTTC.

This clone came up a few times. Other nucleotide sequences from this sample produce the same CDR3. The chain has TRBV7-9 and TRBJ1-2; 7 bases match TRBD1. This CDR3 has 13 residues. The V gene end was trimmed by 6 bases and the J gene end by 2 bases; junction bases not matched to a gene: 3. Germline V CDR1 and CDR2: SEHNR, FQNEAQ (reference sequence). The CDR3 here is CASSSQGNYGYTF. Here the CDR3 DNA reads TGTGCCAGCAGTTCACAGGGGAACTATGGCTACACCTTC.